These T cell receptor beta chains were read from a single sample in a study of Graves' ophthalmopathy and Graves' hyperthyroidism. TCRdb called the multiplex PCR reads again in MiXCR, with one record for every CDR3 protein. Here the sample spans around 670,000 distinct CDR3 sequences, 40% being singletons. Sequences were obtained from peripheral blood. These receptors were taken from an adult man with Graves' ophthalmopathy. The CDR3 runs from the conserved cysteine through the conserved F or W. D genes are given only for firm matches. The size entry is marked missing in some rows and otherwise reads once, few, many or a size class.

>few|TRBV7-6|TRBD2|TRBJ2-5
TGTGCCAGCAGCTTAGCTGTAAGCGGGGGGGCCGGGAGAGAGACCCAGTACTTC
CASSLAVSGGAGRETQYF
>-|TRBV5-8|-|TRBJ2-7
TGTGCCAGCAGCGTACTAGACTCCTACGAGCAGTACTTC
CASSVLDSYEQYF
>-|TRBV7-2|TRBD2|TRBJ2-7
TGTGCCAGCAGCAAGGGACTAGCGGACCACTACGAGCAGTACTTC
CASSKGLADHYEQYF
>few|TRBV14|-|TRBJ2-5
TGTGCCAGCAGCCAACCAGGGGATGAAGGAGAGACCCAGTACTTC
CASSQPGDEGETQYF
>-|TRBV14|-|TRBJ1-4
TGTGCCAGCAGCCAGAGGCGGCAAACTAATGAAAAACTGTTTTTT
CASSQRRQTNEKLFF
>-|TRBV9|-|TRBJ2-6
TGTGCCAGCAGCCCAGTCACCTCTGGGGCCAACGTCCTGACTTTC
CASSPVTSGANVLTF
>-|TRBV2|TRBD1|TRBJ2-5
TGTGCCAGCAGTGAACCTTCAGGGGGCGTAAATCAGCCCCAGTACTTC
CASSEPSGGVNQPQYF
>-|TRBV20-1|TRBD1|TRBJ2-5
TGCAGTACTGGCTCCGCGGGACAGGCTACAGAGACCCAGTACTTC
CSTGSAGQATETQYF
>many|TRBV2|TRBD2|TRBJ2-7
TGTGCCAGCAGTGATGGACTAGTAAGATCCGAGCAGTACTTC
CASSDGLVRSEQYF
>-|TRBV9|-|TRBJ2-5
TGTGCCAGCAGTGCCGGGGGGCCTCAGCCCCAGTACTTC
CASSAGGPQPQYF
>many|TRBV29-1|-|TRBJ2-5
TGCAGCGTGGGGAGTGGACCCGTGGCCCAGTACTTC
CSVGSGPVAQYF
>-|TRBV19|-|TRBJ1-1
TGTGCCAGTAGTATAGATCAATCGGGGAGGAACACTGAAGCTTTCTTT
CASSIDQSGRNTEAFF
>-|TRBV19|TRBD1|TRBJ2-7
TGTGCCAGTAGAGGGACAGGCAACTCCTACGAGCAGTACTTC
CASRGTGNSYEQYF
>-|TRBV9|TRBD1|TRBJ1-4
TGTGCCAGCAGCCCATCCGGGACAGGGGATGAAAAACTGTTTTTT
CASSPSGTGDEKLFF
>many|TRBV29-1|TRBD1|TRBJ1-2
TGCAGCGCCGACAGGGCGGGCTACACCTTC
CSADRAGYTF
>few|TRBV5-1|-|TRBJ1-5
TGCGCCAGCAGCTTGGGTGGCCTCTCCCATCAGCCCCAGCATTTT
CASSLGGLSHQPQHF
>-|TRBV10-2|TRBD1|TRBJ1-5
TGTGCCAGCAGGTTTCGGACAGGAAATAGCAATCAGCCCCAGCATTTT
CASRFRTGNSNQPQHF
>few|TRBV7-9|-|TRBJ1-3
TGTGCCAGCAGCTTTCCGGTCTCTGGAAACACCATATATTTT
CASSFPVSGNTIYF
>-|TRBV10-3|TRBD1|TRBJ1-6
TGTGCCATCAGTGGACAAGACAGGGGGCCTTCACCCCTCCACTTT
CAISGQDRGPSPLHF
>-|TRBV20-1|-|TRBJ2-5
TGCAGTGCTAGAGACGGGGTGCTACAAGAGACCCAGTACTTC
CSARDGVLQETQYF
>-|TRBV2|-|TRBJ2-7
TGTGCCAGCAGTGTCGGGCCAGGGAACGAGCAGTACTTC
CASSVGPGNEQYF
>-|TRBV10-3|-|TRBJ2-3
TGTGCCATCAGTGACACAGATACGCAGTATTTT
CAISDTDTQYF
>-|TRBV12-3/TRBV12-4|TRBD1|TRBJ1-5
TGTGCCAGCAGTATCGGACAGGGGGCCGGCAATCAGCCCCAGCATTTT
CASSIGQGAGNQPQHF